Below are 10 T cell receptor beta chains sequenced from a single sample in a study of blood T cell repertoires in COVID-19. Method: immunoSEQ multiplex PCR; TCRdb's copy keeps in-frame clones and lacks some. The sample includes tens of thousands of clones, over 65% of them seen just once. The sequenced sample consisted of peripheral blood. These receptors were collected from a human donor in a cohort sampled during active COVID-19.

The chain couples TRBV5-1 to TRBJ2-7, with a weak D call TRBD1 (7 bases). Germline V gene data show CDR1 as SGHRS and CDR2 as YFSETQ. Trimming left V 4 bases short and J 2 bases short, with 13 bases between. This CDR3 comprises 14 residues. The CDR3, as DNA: TGCGCCAGCAGCCCAGGCGGGACAGCCTACGAGCAGTACTTC. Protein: CASSPGGTAYEQYF.

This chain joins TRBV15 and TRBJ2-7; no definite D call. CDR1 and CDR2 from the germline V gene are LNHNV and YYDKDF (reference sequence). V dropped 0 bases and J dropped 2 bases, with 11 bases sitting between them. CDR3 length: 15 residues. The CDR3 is CATSRDSGRPYEQYF. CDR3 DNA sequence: TGTGCCACCAGCAGAGATTCAGGCAGGCCCTACGAGCAGTACTTC.

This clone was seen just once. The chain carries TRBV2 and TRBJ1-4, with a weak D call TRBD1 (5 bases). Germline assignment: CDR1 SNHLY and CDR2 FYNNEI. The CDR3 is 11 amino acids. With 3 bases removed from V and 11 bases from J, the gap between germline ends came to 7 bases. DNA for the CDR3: TGTGCCAGCAGTGAGCAGGGTAAACTGTTTTTT. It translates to CASSEQGKLFF.

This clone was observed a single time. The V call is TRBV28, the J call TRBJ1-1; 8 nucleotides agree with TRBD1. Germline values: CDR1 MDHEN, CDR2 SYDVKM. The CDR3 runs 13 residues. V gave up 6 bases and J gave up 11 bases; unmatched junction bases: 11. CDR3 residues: CASSPPSDRVAFF. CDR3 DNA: TGTGCCAGCAGCCCTCCCTCGGACAGGGTTGCTTTCTTT.

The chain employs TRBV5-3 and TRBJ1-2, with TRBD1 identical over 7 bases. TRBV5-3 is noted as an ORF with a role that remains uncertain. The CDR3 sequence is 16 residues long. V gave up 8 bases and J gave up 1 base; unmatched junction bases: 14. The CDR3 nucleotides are TGTGCCAGGGAAAATGACCGGGACAGAAGTAACTATGGCTACACCTTC. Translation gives CARENDRDRSNYGYTF.

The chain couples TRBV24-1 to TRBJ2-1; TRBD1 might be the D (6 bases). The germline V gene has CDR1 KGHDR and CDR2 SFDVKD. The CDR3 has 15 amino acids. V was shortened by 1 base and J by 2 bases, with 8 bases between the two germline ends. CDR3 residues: CATSDFRTAYNEQFF. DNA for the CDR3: TGTGCCACCAGTGATTTCCGGACAGCCTACAATGAGCAGTTCTTC.

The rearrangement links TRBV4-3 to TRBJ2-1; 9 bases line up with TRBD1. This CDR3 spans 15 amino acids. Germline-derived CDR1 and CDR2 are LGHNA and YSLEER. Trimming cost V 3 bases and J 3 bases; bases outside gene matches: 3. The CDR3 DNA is TGCGCCAGCAGCCACGTGGACAGGGGCTACAATGAGCAGTTCTTC. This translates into CASSHVDRGYNEQFF.

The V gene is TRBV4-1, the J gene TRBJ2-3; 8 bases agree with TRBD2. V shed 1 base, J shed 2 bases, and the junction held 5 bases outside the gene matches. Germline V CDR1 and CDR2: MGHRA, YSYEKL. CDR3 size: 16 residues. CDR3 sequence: CASSQVPGGFTDTQYF. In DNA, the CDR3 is TGCGCCAGCAGCCAAGTTCCGGGGGGGTTCACAGATACGCAGTATTTT.

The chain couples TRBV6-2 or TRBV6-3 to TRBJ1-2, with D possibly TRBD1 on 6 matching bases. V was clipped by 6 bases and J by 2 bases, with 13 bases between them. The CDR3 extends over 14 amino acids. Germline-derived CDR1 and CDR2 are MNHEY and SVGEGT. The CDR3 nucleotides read TGTGCCAGCAGACCTACAGGGTTCAACTATGGCTACACCTTC. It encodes CASRPTGFNYGYTF.

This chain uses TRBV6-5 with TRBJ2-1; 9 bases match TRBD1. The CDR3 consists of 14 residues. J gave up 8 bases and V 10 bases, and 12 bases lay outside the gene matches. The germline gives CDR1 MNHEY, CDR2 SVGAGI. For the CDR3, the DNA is TGTGCCACCAAAGCCGTGACAGGGGGGCATGAGCAGTTCTTC. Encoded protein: CATKAVTGGHEQFF.